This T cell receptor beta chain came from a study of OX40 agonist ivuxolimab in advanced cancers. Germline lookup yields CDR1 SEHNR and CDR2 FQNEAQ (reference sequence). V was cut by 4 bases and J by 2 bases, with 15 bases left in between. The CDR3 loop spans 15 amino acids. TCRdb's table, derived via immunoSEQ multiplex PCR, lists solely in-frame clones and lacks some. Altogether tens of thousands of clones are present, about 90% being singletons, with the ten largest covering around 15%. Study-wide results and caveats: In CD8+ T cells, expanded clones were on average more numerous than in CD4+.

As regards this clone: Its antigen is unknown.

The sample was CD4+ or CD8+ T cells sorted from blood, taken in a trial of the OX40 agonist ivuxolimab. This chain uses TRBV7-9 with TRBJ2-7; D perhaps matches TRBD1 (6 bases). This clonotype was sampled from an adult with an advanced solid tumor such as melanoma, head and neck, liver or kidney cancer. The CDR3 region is CASSYGTTGPYEQYF. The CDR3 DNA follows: TGTGCCAGCAGCTACGGCACCACAGGGCCCTACGAGCAGTACTTC.